One T cell receptor (beta chain) is described in this entry. Its target is not known. The CDR3 totals 16 residues. Germline V gene data show CDR1 as SGHRS and CDR2 as YFSETQ. The germline V and J ends were trimmed by 6 bases and 6 bases, with 21 bases remaining between them. These data originate in a study of PD-1 blockade in classical Hodgkin lymphoma. General study findings and limits: Lower baseline TCR diversity was reported for newly diagnosed patients than for healthy donors.

Noted time point: cycle 4 day 1 (C4D1), after around six weeks of nivolumab. In every patient, relapse followed autologous stem cell transplantation, while exposure to brentuximab vedotin differed. Classifying best responses yielded complete response, partial response or progressive disease. This table comes from immunoSEQ multiplex PCR, and its TCRdb copy is limited to in-frame clones, with some not included. Of roughly 27,000 clones detected, roughly 72% appear once; the ten largest clones hold 3% to 4.5%. The source material was peripheral blood mononuclear cells (PBMCs), sampled before the fourth cycle of nivolumab. V is TRBV5-1 and J is TRBJ2-2; TRBD1 or TRBD2 may be the D gene (6 bases each). This TCR derives from a human donor with classical Hodgkin lymphoma. The DNA for the CDR3 is TGCGCCAGCAAGATCGCGTACTCCCGGGGGCCCGGGGAGCTGTTTTTT. This sequence encodes CASKIAYSRGPGELFF. Complete variable domain (other parts from reference TRBV5-1 and TRBJ2-2): KAGVTQTPRYLIKTRGQQVTLSCSPISGHRSVSWYQQTPGQGLQFLFEYFSETQRNKGNFPGRFSGRQFSNSRSEMNVSTLELGDSALYLCASKIAYSRGPGELFFGEGSRLTVL.